The present TCR beta chain was sequenced within a study of neurological immune-mediated disorders. The unsorted libraries were made from 2 million PBMCs kept at -80 C. This CDR3 spans 13 amino acids. The V and J ends lost 10 bases and 6 bases respectively, with 16 bases between them. The sample holds many counts of this clonotype. What it recognizes is unknown. Study-wide findings and caveats: Whereas HTLV-1-associated myelopathy showed the most TCR clonal expansion, multiple sclerosis showed the least, with levels below those of healthy controls.

MiXCR was run by TCRdb on the 5' RACE reads, yielding one entry per CDR3 protein. The profile shows 30,000 to 40,000 distinct CDR3 sequences, 3% to 4% of them singletons. The receptor comes from a man aged 25-40 years with multiple sclerosis. Sequenced material: PBMCs. The chain carries TRBV12-3 or TRBV12-4 and TRBJ1-5; no reliable D call. This CDR3 is CATTKYAGQPQHF. The CDR3 DNA reads TGTGCCACCACGAAGTACGCGGGTCAGCCCCAGCATTTT.